The 20 T cell receptor beta chains presented below share a single source sample, sequenced in a study of shared clonotypes between healthy human individuals. Clones were read by immunoSEQ multiplex PCR, and TCRdb kept only the in-frame ones, dropping some. The table shows under 650,000 clones, with 90% to 96% occurring only once. Sequences were obtained from naive CD4+ T cells sorted from blood. The subset denotes: CD45RA+ positively selected. The receptors were gathered from a woman aged 25 to 39 in good health.

The J gene is TRBJ2-5, the V gene TRBV18; 15 bases fit TRBD2. This CDR3 has 16 residues. The germline gives CDR1 KGHSH, CDR2 LQKENI. V trimming: 4 bases; J trimming: 5 bases; junction bases outside the gene matches: 5. The CDR3 region is CASSLAGLAGGETQYF. The CDR3 nucleotides are TGTGCCAGCTCACTAGCAGGACTAGCGGGAGGGGAGACCCAGTACTTC.

This clone has only one observation. This sequence joins TRBV18 and TRBJ1-5; 8 bases agree with TRBD1. J gave up 3 bases and V 2 bases, and 3 bases lay outside the gene matches. This CDR3 comprises 15 residues. Germline CDR1 and CDR2: KGHSH and LQKENI. DNA of the CDR3: TGTGCCAGCTCACCAAGACAGGGGAACAATCAGCCCCAGCATTTT. Translation: CASSPRQGNNQPQHF.

This clone was seen just once. The chain joins TRBV18 to TRBJ1-5, with D uncertain. This CDR3 is built from 13 residues. V dropped 2 bases and J dropped 4 bases, with 6 bases sitting between them. CDR1 is KGHSH and CDR2 is LQKENI in the germline V gene. CDR3 DNA sequence: TGTGCCAGCTCACCAGAGACGAATCAGCCCCAGCATTTT. Amino acid sequence: CASSPETNQPQHF.

This rearrangement joins TRBV28 to TRBJ2-7; 9 bases line up with TRBD2. The CDR3 has 16 residues. Trimming at V came to 1 base and at J to 0 bases, leaving 4 bases not matched to a gene. CDR1 and CDR2 from the germline V gene are MDHEN and SYDVKM. The CDR3 DNA is TGTGCCAGCAGTTTATTAGGCGGGAGGGCCTCCTACGAGCAGTACTTC. It specifies CASSLLGGRASYEQYF.

In DNA, the CDR3 is TGTGCCAGCATACGGGACAGATCCTACGAGCAGTACTTC. Protein: CASIRDRSYEQYF. J is TRBJ2-5 and V is TRBV2; 7 bases agree with TRBD1. With the DNA end fitting TRBJ2-7 better, the J assignment may be wrong. This CDR3 comprises 13 residues. Germline-derived CDR1 and CDR2 are SNHLY and FYNNEI.

The V call is TRBV6-4, the J call TRBJ2-3, with 7 positions matching TRBD2. The CDR3 covers 16 residues. Germline values: CDR1 MRHNA, CDR2 SNTAGT. V shed 6 bases, J shed 2 bases, and the junction held 11 bases outside the gene matches. The CDR3 DNA is TGTGCCAGCAGCCCCCAGGCCAGCGGGAACACAGATACGCAGTATTTT. Encoded protein: CASSPQASGNTDTQYF.

The chain couples TRBV29-1 to TRBJ2-6, with D perhaps matching TRBD2 (5 bases). Trimming shortened V by 6 bases and J by 0 bases, and 15 bases separated the two germline ends. This CDR3 comprises 16 residues. CDR1 and CDR2 (germline): SQVTM, ANQGSEA. Here the CDR3 DNA reads TGCAGCGTGGGATTGGACTTTGGCTCTGGGGCCAACGTCCTGACTTTC. This encodes CSVGLDFGSGANVLTF.

The V gene is TRBV4-1, the J gene TRBJ2-7, with D perhaps TRBD1 (5 bases). Germline V lookup: CDR1 MGHRA, CDR2 YSYEKL. V was cut by 2 bases and J by 6 bases, with 14 bases left in between. The CDR3 extends over 14 amino acids. The CDR3 region has the DNA TGCGCCAGCAGCCAAAGGTCAGGGAACTTCGAGCAGTACTTC. It is translated as CASSQRSGNFEQYF.

This chain connects TRBV5-1 to TRBJ2-5; 9 nucleotides match TRBD1. The CDR3 is 14 residues long. V was pared by 5 bases and J by 5 bases, with 7 bases of the junction left unmatched. Germline CDR1 SGHRS, CDR2 YFSETQ. CDR3 sequence: CASRTGGAEETQYF. The CDR3 DNA follows: TGCGCCAGCAGGACAGGGGGGGCGGAGGAGACCCAGTACTTC.

This clone has just a few counts. The gene calls are TRBV9 and TRBJ1-4; D unclear. The CDR3 spans 11 residues. Germline V CDR1 and CDR2: SGDLS, YYNGEE. Trimming cost V 3 bases and J 4 bases, with 1 base left between them. CDR3 in DNA: TGTGCCAGCAGCGATAATGAAAAACTGTTTTTT. Protein sequence: CASSDNEKLFF.

V usage is TRBV10-3 and J usage is TRBJ1-6; TRBD1 might be the D (6 bases). This CDR3 contains 17 residues. The germline V and J ends were trimmed by 0 bases and 0 bases, with 9 bases remaining between them. CDR1 is ENHRY and CDR2 is SYGVKD in the germline V gene. CDR3 protein: CAISESQGSSYNSPLHF. The CDR3 DNA reads as TGTGCCATCAGTGAGTCTCAGGGGAGCTCCTATAATTCACCCCTCCACTTT.

CDR3 sequence reads: CASSTGVGNQPQHF. In nucleotides, the CDR3 is TGTGCCAGCAGCACCGGCGTGGGTAATCAGCCCCAGCATTTT. The chain recombines TRBV11-2 with TRBJ1-5, with D hard to call. Germline values: CDR1 SGHAT, CDR2 FQNNGV. This CDR3 is 14 amino acids long. Between the trimmed V and J ends, which lost 5 bases and 4 bases, there was a span of 12 bases.

The J gene is TRBJ2-1, the V gene TRBV5-1; the match to TRBD1 covers 7 bases. CDR3 length: 15 residues. V was pared by 2 bases and J by 5 bases, with 7 bases of the junction left unmatched. CDR1 and CDR2 from the germline V gene are SGHRS and YFSETQ. CDR3 region: CASSFRQGVDNEQFF. CDR3 DNA: TGCGCCAGCAGCTTTCGGCAGGGGGTTGACAATGAGCAGTTCTTC. Looking up the rest from reference TRBV5-1 and TRBJ2-1 gives the full variable domain: KAGVTQTPRYLIKTRGQQVTLSCSPISGHRSVSWYQQTPGQGLQFLFEYFSETQRNKGNFPGRFSGRQFSNSRSEMNVSTLELGDSALYLCASSFRQGVDNEQFFGPGTRLTVL.

This chain joins TRBV27 and TRBJ2-7; 9 bases are a match to TRBD2. V was pared by 7 bases and J by 6 bases, with 19 bases of the junction left unmatched. Germline V lookup: CDR1 MNHEY, CDR2 SMNVEV (reference sequence). This CDR3 comprises 17 residues. CDR3 sequence (DNA): TGTGCCAGCACCCCCGGGGGGGCGGGAGGGAGGGTTCGCGAGCAGTACTTC. Protein sequence: CASTPGGAGGRVREQYF.

The rearrangement uses TRBV2 and TRBJ2-2; D ambiguous. Between the trimmed V and J ends, which lost 2 bases and 3 bases, there was a span of 7 bases. The CDR3 runs to 14 residues. Germline V gives CDR1 SNHLY, CDR2 FYNNEI. The CDR3 DNA reads TGTGCCAGCAGTGAAAGGGCGGACACCGGGGAGCTGTTTTTT. It codes for CASSERADTGELFF.

The J gene is TRBJ1-1, the V gene TRBV6-1, with unresolved D. V dropped 4 bases and J dropped 4 bases, with 7 bases sitting between them. There are 12 residues in the CDR3. The germline V gene encodes CDR1 MNHNS and CDR2 SASEGT. CDR3 bases: TGTGCCAGCAGTGCTACGGGCACTGAAGCTTTCTTT. Protein sequence: CASSATGTEAFF.

This chain joins TRBV27 and TRBJ2-2, with 10 bases identical to TRBD2. Germline V gene sequence: CDR1 MNHEY, CDR2 SMNVEV (reference sequence). This CDR3 has 16 residues. V trimming: 7 bases; J trimming: 1 base; junction bases outside the gene matches: 6. The CDR3 nucleotides are TGTGCCAGCAACCCTAGCGGGAGCTTGAACACCGGGGAGCTGTTTTTT. Encoded protein: CASNPSGSLNTGELFF.

The chain is built from TRBV4-2 and TRBJ2-2, with D perhaps TRBD2 (6 bases). The CDR3 totals 15 residues. Germline-derived CDR1 and CDR2 are LGHNA and YNFKEQ. V was clipped by 1 base and J by 5 bases, with 11 bases between them. The CDR3 spells CASSQVGGWTGELFF. Here the CDR3 DNA reads TGTGCCAGCAGCCAAGTTGGGGGGTGGACCGGGGAGCTGTTTTTT.

This chain links TRBV7-7 with TRBJ2-6, with 11 bases lining up with TRBD1. The CDR3 has 18 amino acids. The germline gives CDR1 SSHAT, CDR2 FNYEAQ (reference sequence). Trimming took 6 bases from V and 3 from J; bases not matched to a gene: 10. The CDR3 reads CASRLRDRGIFGANVLTF. The CDR3 bases are TGTGCCAGCAGACTAAGGGACAGGGGGATCTTTGGGGCCAACGTCCTGACTTTC.

The rearrangement joins TRBV6-1 to TRBJ2-7; D unclear. The CDR3 length is 14 residues. Trimming removed 1 base from V and 2 bases from J, with 9 bases in between. In germline, CDR1 is MNHNS, CDR2 SASEGT. The CDR3: CASSEGVPAYEQYF. CDR3 coding DNA: TGTGCCAGCAGTGAAGGGGTTCCTGCCTACGAGCAGTACTTC.